This T cell receptor (beta chain) is drawn from a study of blood T cell repertoires in COVID-19. Some clones are missing from TCRdb's copy, which holds only in-frame ones; the method was immunoSEQ multiplex PCR. The sample shows some 490,000 clones, approximately 86% of them seen only once. Germline V gene lookup returns CDR1 SGHRS and CDR2 YFSETQ. The CDR3 extends over 15 amino acids. After removal of 0 bases from V and 4 bases from J, the junction contained 5 bases not matched to a gene. The J gene is TRBJ1-2, the V gene TRBV5-1; 8 nucleotides agree with TRBD1. The clonotype was recovered from a woman aged 55-70 years who had recovered from COVID-19. Sequences were obtained from PBMCs or T cells enriched from blood (not recorded which). CDR3 protein: CASSLGTGTPYGYTF. CDR3 nucleotide sequence: TGCGCCAGCAGCTTGGGGACAGGGACTCCCTATGGCTACACCTTC.